The T cell receptor beta chain described here comes from a study of blood T cell repertoires in COVID-19. Overall study: Material from acute and convalescent COVID-19 was sourced from the United States, Italy and Spain.

The CDR3 runs to 17 residues. The germline CDR1 and CDR2 sequences are SGHNT and YENEEA. Trimming removed 6 bases at V and 2 bases at J, with 20 bases between. The authors' processing: How many nucleated cells were present was estimated from reference gene primer amplification. TCRdb keeps only in-frame clones here, not all; method: immunoSEQ multiplex PCR. V, J and clone size derive from that table, while D and trimming were established from the DNA sequence. The table shows 250,000 to 350,000 clones, with about 80% occurring only once. The sample consisted of peripheral blood. This clonotype originated in a person between 70 and 80 years old with COVID-19, enrolled during active disease. The chain carries TRBV11-3 and TRBJ2-1, with a weak D call TRBD2 (6 bases). CDR3 nucleotide sequence: TGTGCCAGCAGTCTAGCGAGTGCGGGGTTCCCCTACAATGAGCAGTTCTTC. Protein sequence: CASSLASAGFPYNEQFF.